The next 30 T cell receptor beta chains were all read from a single sample in a study of beta chain features in type 1 diabetes. Study-level results: People with Type 1 diabetes carried modestly yet significantly shorter TCRB CDR3s in all four CD4+ subsets.

Reverse transcribing all isolated RNA meant expressed TCRB transcripts were sequenced. Assay: immunoSEQ multiplex PCR; the TCRdb copy retains only in-frame clones and omits some. Of 640,000 or so clones listed, around an eighth are singletons. Antigens of these TCRs are unknown. The sequenced material came from naive CD4+ T cells from blood. Every receptor here comes from a man younger than 30 with type 1 diabetes.

The J gene is TRBJ1-5, the V gene TRBV30; no definite D call. The V gene's germline CDR1 is GTSNPN and CDR2 SVGIG (reference sequence). This CDR3 spans 14 amino acids. The germline V and J ends were trimmed by 0 bases and 1 base, with 7 bases remaining between them. CDR3 nucleotides: TGTGCCTGGAGTGTACTGCAGAGCAATCAGCCCCAGCATTTT. Translated: CAWSVLQSNQPQHF.

This chain connects TRBV10-1 to TRBJ2-1; the match to TRBD1 covers 9 bases. Unmatched junction bases numbered 2, after V lost 4 bases and J lost 1 base. CDR3 length: 15 residues. In germline, CDR1 is WNHNN, CDR2 SYGVQD (reference sequence). Written as DNA, the CDR3 is TGCGCCAGCAGTGGCGACAGGGGGTCCTACAATGAGCAGTTCTTC. Amino acid sequence: CASSGDRGSYNEQFF.

The rearrangement joins TRBV7-9 to TRBJ1-1; TRBD1 aligns across 8 bases. Germline CDR1 and CDR2: SEHNR and FQNEAQ (reference sequence). Trimming removed 5 bases from V and 3 bases from J; junction bases left unmatched: 8. CDR3 size: 15 residues. The CDR3 DNA is TGTGCCAGCAGCACAACAGGGGGTTTCGACACTGAAGCTTTCTTT. Encoded protein: CASSTTGGFDTEAFF.

The chain couples TRBV5-4 to TRBJ2-3, with 8 bases lining up with TRBD1. Looked up from germline, CDR1 is SGHNT and CDR2 is YYREEE (reference sequence). V shed 4 bases and J 1 base; nucleotides not matched to a gene: 8. This CDR3 has 16 residues. The CDR3 loop is CASSLKGGQGTDTQYF. CDR3 in DNA: TGTGCCAGCAGCCTAAAAGGGGGACAGGGCACAGATACGCAGTATTTT.

The chain uses TRBV7-9 and TRBJ2-3, with a possible D match to TRBD2 (6 bases). CDR1 SEHNR and CDR2 FQNEAQ come from the germline V gene (reference sequence). Trimming removed 6 bases at V and 3 bases at J, with 7 bases between. The CDR3 runs to 12 residues. The CDR3 region is CASRAGTDTQYF. CDR3 bases: TGTGCCAGCAGGGCGGGGACAGATACGCAGTATTTT. The full variable domain, completed using reference TRBV7-9 and TRBJ2-3, is DTGVSQNPRHKITKRGQNVTFRCDPISEHNRLYWYRQTLGQGPEFLTYFQNEAQLEKSRLLSDRFSAERPKGSFSTLEIQRTEQGDSAMYLCASRAGTDTQYFGPGTRLTVL.

The rearrangement joins TRBV10-3 to TRBJ1-2, with D perhaps matching TRBD1 (6 bases). Trimming stripped 7 bases from V and 6 bases from J, with 21 bases between. The germline V gene has CDR1 ENHRY and CDR2 SYGVKD. This CDR3 contains 15 residues. The chain's CDR3 is CAITEGGPRIHGYTF. The CDR3 region has the DNA TGTGCCATCACCGAGGGGGGACCCCGGATCCATGGCTACACCTTC.

This clone came up a few times. The chain combines TRBV25-1 with TRBJ2-5, with D possibly TRBD1 on 6 matching bases. Germline values: CDR1 MGHDK, CDR2 SYGVNS. V gave up 7 bases and J gave up 5 bases, with 14 bases separating them. CDR3 length: 13 residues. The CDR3: CASIKGGGETQYF. The DNA for the CDR3 is TGTGCCAGCATCAAAGGGGGTGGGGAGACCCAGTACTTC.

Details on this clone: This same CDR3 is encoded by further DNA sequences in the sample. Written as DNA, the CDR3 is TGTGCCAGCAGCTCGGGGGCAGGGAATCAGCCCCAGCATTTT. This codes for CASSSGAGNQPQHF. The chain employs TRBV7-9 and TRBJ1-5; D perhaps matches TRBD1 (6 bases). The CDR3 contains 14 residues. Between the trimmed V and J ends, which lost 4 bases and 4 bases, there was a span of 11 bases. Per the germline V gene, CDR1 is SEHNR and CDR2 is FQNEAQ (reference sequence).

This rearrangement joins TRBV6-6 to TRBJ1-5; D is uncertain. The length of the CDR3 is 11 residues. The V end lost 6 bases, the J end lost 10 bases, and 10 bases lay between the germline ends. CDR1 is MNHNY, CDR2 SVGAGI, per germline (reference sequence). CDR3 DNA sequence: TGTGCCAGCAGACAAGCTGGCCCCCAGCATTTT. Protein product: CASRQAGPQHF.

The chain links TRBV6-1 to TRBJ1-1; the D is unclear. This CDR3 has 13 residues. Trimming stripped 9 bases from V and 3 bases from J, with 14 bases between. Germline V CDR1 and CDR2: MNHNS, SASEGT. CDR3 loop: CASTVSVHTEAFF. The CDR3 DNA follows: TGTGCCAGTACAGTTTCGGTGCACACTGAAGCTTTCTTT.

This clone was picked up a small number of times. This chain connects TRBV10-3 to TRBJ2-7; D not certain. CDR3 length: 13 residues. Germline assignment: CDR1 ENHRY and CDR2 SYGVKD. V lost 10 bases to trimming and J lost 0 bases, with 13 bases between them. The CDR3 DNA is TGTGCCAGCACTCGACCAAGCTCCTACGAGCAGTACTTC. It is translated as CASTRPSSYEQYF.

This clone was observed a few times. This chain connects TRBV30 to TRBJ1-2; no clear D gene. The CDR3 consists of 13 residues. The germline V and J ends were trimmed by 4 bases and 4 bases, with 13 bases remaining between them. Germline CDR1 reads GTSNPN; CDR2 reads SVGIG (reference sequence). CDR3 DNA sequence: TGTGCCTGGACGAATCAAGAGGGCTATGGCTACACCTTC. Its translation is CAWTNQEGYGYTF. The complete variable domain, with remaining parts taken from reference TRBV30 and TRBJ1-2, reads SQTIHQWPATLVQPVGSPLSLECTVEGTSNPNLYWYRQAAGRGLQLLFYSVGIGQISSEVPQNLSASRPQDRQFILSSKKLLLSDSGFYLCAWTNQEGYGYTFGSGTRLTVV.

This clone has only a few counts. The CDR3 protein is CANGQGGNTEAFF. CDR3 bases: TGTGCCAACGGGCAGGGAGGGAACACTGAAGCTTTCTTT. The rearrangement links TRBV10-3 to TRBJ1-1; D is possibly TRBD1 (5 bases). The germline CDR1 and CDR2 sequences are ENHRY and SYGVKD. The V end lost 10 bases, the J end lost 1 base, and 13 bases lay between the germline ends. This CDR3 contains 13 residues.

V is TRBV6-5 and J is TRBJ2-1; TRBD2 aligns across 9 bases. Germline V gives CDR1 MNHEY, CDR2 SVGAGI. The CDR3 is made up of 15 amino acids. The ends lost 3 bases at V and 8 bases at J; junction bases unmatched: 8. The CDR3 loop reads CASSYAGGPGYEQFF. The CDR3 region has the DNA TGTGCCAGCAGTTATGCGGGGGGGCCCGGGTATGAGCAGTTCTTC.

Details on this clone: The sample holds other DNA sequences that translate to the same CDR3. The chain links TRBV20-1 to TRBJ1-2; D remains unclear. In germline, CDR1 is DFQATT, CDR2 SNEGSKA (reference sequence). Trimming removed 1 base from V and 2 bases from J, with 2 bases in between. The CDR3 is 11 residues long. Here the CDR3 reads CSARVNYGYTF. The CDR3 bases are TGCAGTGCTAGAGTCAACTATGGCTACACCTTC.

For the CDR3, the DNA is TGTGCCAGCAGCCCCCTTGGGGCAGGCACAGATACGCAGTATTTT. This gives the protein CASSPLGAGTDTQYF. The chain has TRBV7-9 and TRBJ2-3; D may be TRBD1 (5 bases). V was cut by 5 bases and J by 1 base, with 13 bases left in between. There are 15 residues in the CDR3. Germline CDR1 is SEHNR and CDR2 is FQNEAQ (reference sequence).

This clone was observed a few times. The CDR3: CASSLSENTEAFF. In DNA form, the CDR3 reads TGTGCCAGCAGCTTATCCGAGAACACTGAAGCTTTCTTT. V is TRBV7-2 and J is TRBJ1-1, with no clear D. Trimming cost V 2 bases and J 1 base, with 5 bases left between them. CDR3 length: 13 amino acids. Germline CDR1 and CDR2: SGHTA and FQGNSA.

This clone has just a few counts. The chain couples TRBV29-1 to TRBJ1-2, with D hard to call. Germline assignment: CDR1 SQVTM and CDR2 ANQGSEA. The CDR3 loop spans 12 amino acids. Trimming cost V 0 bases and J 8 bases, with 10 bases left between them. This CDR3 reads CSVEDTVGGYTF. CDR3 DNA sequence: TGCAGCGTTGAAGACACCGTAGGCGGCTACACCTTC.

The gene calls are TRBV29-1 and TRBJ1-3; D gene uncertain. The CDR3 covers 12 residues. Germline lookup yields CDR1 SQVTM and CDR2 ANQGSEA. V was trimmed by 7 bases and J by 1 base, leaving 8 bases between them. CDR3 loop: CSATRSGNTIYF. In DNA, the CDR3 is TGCAGCGCGACCCGATCTGGAAACACCATATATTTT.

The chain's CDR3 is CASSLDQPGNTGELFF. DNA for the CDR3: TGTGCCAGCAGCTTAGATCAGCCCGGAAACACCGGGGAGCTGTTTTTT. The V and J genes are TRBV7-3 and TRBJ2-2; no definite D call. Deletions cut 2 bases from V and 2 bases from J, with 12 bases between. The CDR3 contains 16 residues. Germline V gene sequence: CDR1 SGHTA, CDR2 FQGTGA.

This clone was seen a handful of times. The CDR3 nucleotides read TGTGCCAGTACTGACTGGGACAGGGGATGGGATGAGCAGTTCTTC. Translation gives CASTDWDRGWDEQFF. The chain couples TRBV19 to TRBJ2-1, with 10 bases that match TRBD1. J lost 8 bases, V lost 7 bases, and 11 bases had no gene match. The CDR3 spans 15 residues. CDR1 LNHDA and CDR2 SQIVND come from the germline V gene (reference sequence).

This clone was observed a handful of times. V usage is TRBV9 and J usage is TRBJ1-2, with D unresolved. The germline V and J ends were trimmed by 6 bases and 2 bases, with 26 bases remaining between them. The CDR3 runs to 18 residues. Germline CDR1 SGDLS, CDR2 YYNGEE. The CDR3 DNA is TGTGCCAGCACCCCCATGTCCCAAGGACGTTCGGTCAACTATGGCTACACCTTC. As protein: CASTPMSQGRSVNYGYTF.

This chain joins TRBV19 and TRBJ2-7, with 10 positions matching TRBD2. The CDR3 runs to 18 residues. Germline V CDR1 and CDR2: LNHDA, SQIVND (reference sequence). J gave up 7 bases and V 1 base, and 16 bases lay outside the gene matches. In nucleotides, the CDR3 is TGTGCCAGTAGTATAGGGTGGGAACTAGCGGGGCCAACGAGGGAGCAGTACTTC. Translation: CASSIGWELAGPTREQYF. The full variable domain, in which reference TRBV19 and TRBJ2-7 provide the parts outside the CDR3, is DGGITQSPKYLFRKEGQNVTLSCEQNLNHDAMYWYRQDPGQGLRLIYYSQIVNDFQKGDIAEGYSVSREKKESFPLTVTSAQKNPTAFYLCASSIGWELAGPTREQYFGPGTRLTVT.

V gene TRBV6-5 combines with J gene TRBJ2-7; tentative D call: TRBD2 (5 bases). CDR1 MNHEY and CDR2 SVGAGI come from the germline V gene. There are 12 residues in the CDR3. Trimming stripped 6 bases from V and 5 bases from J, with 11 bases between. The CDR3 here is CASSRGWNEQYF. DNA for the CDR3: TGTGCCAGCAGCCGAGGGTGGAACGAGCAGTACTTC.

The rearrangement links TRBV4-1 to TRBJ1-4, with D maybe TRBD1 (5 bases). With 2 bases removed from V and 3 bases from J, the gap between germline ends came to 10 bases. This CDR3 has 15 amino acids. Germline V gene data show CDR1 as MGHRA and CDR2 as YSYEKL. The CDR3: CASSQPGRPNEKLFF. In DNA form, the CDR3 reads TGCGCCAGCAGCCAACCGGGACGGCCTAATGAAAAACTGTTTTTT.

Only a few counts were recorded for this clone. The chain uses TRBV4-1 and TRBJ1-5; D perhaps matches TRBD1 (5 bases). This CDR3 contains 15 residues. The germline gives CDR1 MGHRA, CDR2 YSYEKL. V was cut by 0 bases and J by 0 bases, with 6 bases left in between. CDR3 region: CASSQERGSNQPQHF. As DNA, the CDR3 is TGCGCCAGCAGCCAAGAAAGGGGTAGCAATCAGCCCCAGCATTTT.

The rearrangement joins TRBV18 to TRBJ2-4; TRBD1 aligns across 9 bases. From germline, CDR1 is KGHSH and CDR2 LQKENI. V lost 2 bases, J lost 8 bases, and 7 bases stayed unmatched. The CDR3 has 15 residues. The CDR3 bases are TGTGCCAGCTCACCAGGGGTACAGGGGGCCTACATTCAGTACTTC. Translating it yields CASSPGVQGAYIQYF.

In this sample, this clone turned up a few times. The chain combines TRBV4-2 with TRBJ1-2; 7 bases match TRBD1. The CDR3 sequence is 13 residues long. Per germline, CDR1 LGHNA and CDR2 YNFKEQ. J gave up 9 bases and V 4 bases, and 8 bases lay outside the gene matches. CDR3 residues: CASSPEQGNSYTF. The CDR3 region has the DNA TGTGCCAGCAGCCCTGAACAGGGGAATAGCTACACCTTC.

The chain recombines TRBV2 with TRBJ1-2; unclear D gene. The CDR3 has 16 residues. Germline CDR1 is SNHLY and CDR2 is FYNNEI. V dropped 6 bases and J dropped 3 bases, with 20 bases sitting between them. The CDR3 DNA sequence: TGTGCCAGCAGGTATTTTAGGACGGAGTCTTACTATGGCTACACCTTC. This sequence encodes CASRYFRTESYYGYTF.

In this sample, this clone turned up a few times. The chain couples TRBV29-1 to TRBJ2-1; 9 positions agree with TRBD1. The CDR3 spans 13 residues. The V segment lost 7 bases and the J segment 2 bases; nucleotides outside the gene matches: 3. Germline V lookup: CDR1 SQVTM, CDR2 ANQGSEA. CDR3 in amino acids: CSGGTGPYNEQFF. The CDR3 nucleotides read TGCAGCGGTGGGACAGGGCCCTACAATGAGCAGTTCTTC.